This T cell receptor (beta chain) was identified in a study of lymphopenia after photon versus proton radiotherapy. Using immunoSEQ multiplex PCR, the repertoire was profiled, and TCRdb retains in-frame clones only, with some absent. Of 50,000 to 70,000 clones listed, roughly 87% are singletons. The germline V and J ends were trimmed by 3 bases and 1 base, with 9 bases remaining between them. CDR3 length: 15 amino acids. The germline V gene has CDR1 PRHDT and CDR2 FYEKMQ (reference sequence). This clone was detected only once. The antigen is unknown. Overall study results and limits: Relative stability marked proton patients; photon patients lost diversity and naive cells. Larger post-nadir TCR diversity loss correlated inversely with survival in deceased patients. Better survival with proton therapy was suggested as possible, not demonstrated. After lymphocyte nadir, photon-treated repertoires showed oligoclonal expansion, especially CD8+ Temra.

This sequence originates from a man older than 75 with esophageal cancer. This specimen was peripheral blood, taken from a patient treated with proton-based radiotherapy. The chain couples TRBV13 to TRBJ2-2, with D maybe TRBD1 (6 bases). Here the CDR3 reads CASSFEQGNTGELFF. As DNA, the CDR3 is TGTGCCAGCAGCTTTGAACAGGGGAACACCGGGGAGCTGTTTTTT.